This passage covers 7 T cell receptor beta chains from one sample sequenced in a study of blood T cell repertoires in COVID-19. Here immunoSEQ multiplex PCR was the method, and the copy in TCRdb shows in-frame clones only, minus some. The top ten hold roughly a sixth of the sample, which has about 76,000 clones, 86% seen once. Sequencing input: peripheral blood. Receptors originate from a human donor in a cohort sampled during active COVID-19.

CDR3 sequence (DNA): TGTGCCAGCAGTTACGGGGGGGGGTCCTACGAGCAGTACTTC. Translating gives CASSYGGGSYEQYF. The J gene is TRBJ2-7, the V gene TRBV6-5, with 7 nucleotides matching TRBD2. CDR1 and CDR2 from the germline V gene are MNHEY and SVGAGI. With 2 bases clipped from V and 1 base from J, the junction kept 2 bases outside the gene matches. This CDR3 region has 14 residues.

This chain links TRBV12-1 with TRBJ1-5. TRBV12-1 is designated a pseudogene. This CDR3 contains 14 residues. The CDR3 loop reads CAARTGAYNQPQHF. The CDR3 bases are TGTGCCGCCCGTACGGGAGCTTATAATCAGCCCCAGCATTTT.

The rearrangement uses TRBV7-9 and TRBJ1-1; 8 bases agree with TRBD1. The CDR3 covers 15 residues. V lost 2 bases to trimming and J lost 4 bases; unmatched junction nucleotides: 6. CDR1 SEHNR and CDR2 FQNEAQ come from the germline V gene (reference sequence). The DNA for the CDR3 is TGTGCCAGCAGCTTACAGGGGGCGTTCGGCACTGAAGCTTTCTTT. Translating gives CASSLQGAFGTEAFF.

This sequence joins TRBV21-1 and TRBJ2-3; the table assigns TRBD1, which was not confirmed against the DNA. TRBV21-1 is recorded as a pseudogene. The CDR3 loop spans 19 amino acids. This chain's CDR3 is CASSRIPGQGSDGTDTQYF. The CDR3, as DNA: TGTGCCAGCAGCAGAATCCCGGGACAGGGGAGTGACGGCACAGATACGCAGTATTTT.

The genes are TRBV7-9 and TRBJ1-4; 7 bases map to TRBD1. Trimming at V came to 5 bases and at J to 2 bases, leaving 2 bases not matched to a gene. Germline V gives CDR1 SEHNR, CDR2 FQNEAQ (reference sequence). The CDR3 has 14 amino acids. In nucleotides, the CDR3 is TGTGCCAGCAGCACGACAGGGACTAATGAAAAACTGTTTTTT. As protein: CASSTTGTNEKLFF. Looking up the rest from reference TRBV7-9 and TRBJ1-4 gives the full variable domain: DTGVSQNPRHKITKRGQNVTFRCDPISEHNRLYWYRQTLGQGPEFLTYFQNEAQLEKSRLLSDRFSAERPKGSFSTLEIQRTEQGDSAMYLCASSTTGTNEKLFFGSGTQLSVL.

This clone was observed a few times. The chain couples TRBV30 to TRBJ2-3; D is ambiguous. Deletions cut 3 bases from V and 0 bases from J, with 10 bases between. The CDR3 has 14 amino acids. The germline gives CDR1 GTSNPN, CDR2 SVGIG (reference sequence). CDR3 sequence reads: CAWSMSVSTDTQYF. The CDR3 DNA follows: TGTGCCTGGAGCATGTCGGTGAGCACAGATACGCAGTATTTT.

V and J are TRBV27 and TRBJ1-1; 10 nucleotides line up with TRBD1. CDR1 MNHEY and CDR2 SMNVEV come from the germline V gene (reference sequence). V lost 1 base, J lost 4 bases, and 9 bases stayed unmatched. There are 17 residues in the CDR3. The CDR3, as DNA: TGTGCCAGCAGTTTATTTTTGGACAGGGGGGGAGGCACTGAAGCTTTCTTT. Encoded protein: CASSLFLDRGGGTEAFF.